This T cell receptor (beta chain) was captured by sequencing in a study of T cells in Graves' hyperthyroidism and ophthalmopathy. General study results and limits: Most thyroid-expanded clonotypes above 0.001 were also found in blood.

Amplified regions were TCR beta CDR3 sequences from RNA transcripts. First-round RT-PCR with HTBI primers amplified the TCR CDR3 region. MiXCR was run by TCRdb on the multiplex PCR reads, yielding one entry per CDR3 protein. Of about 640,000 distinct CDR3 sequences in the sample, about 14% were seen once. The diagnoses drew upon clinical symptoms, serum thyroxine and TRAb, thyroid ultrasound and orbital computed tomography. As regards this clonotype: The antigen remains unidentified.

Sequenced input: blood. The receptor was derived from a woman aged 50 to 60 with Graves' ophthalmopathy.

The CDR3 region is CASSLSGTSGRIVEHALDTQYF. The CDR3 bases are TGTGCCAGCAGTTTATCAGGGACTAGCGGGAGAATTGTGGAACATGCGTTGGATACGCAGTATTTT. The chain combines TRBV27 with TRBJ2-3, with TRBD2 matching 14 bases. V lost 0 bases, J lost 6 bases, and 20 bases stayed unmatched. CDR1 MNHEY and CDR2 SMNVEV come from the germline V gene (reference sequence). There are 22 residues in the CDR3.